This T cell receptor (beta chain) is from a study of identical twins. A universal primer site was incorporated via template switching, and the cDNA contained unique molecular identifiers. Using its own MiXCR run on the 5' RACE reads, TCRdb lists one record per CDR3 protein. Of a few hundred thousand distinct CDR3 sequences listed, roughly 9.5% are singletons. CDR3 length equals 17 residues. The V end was cut by 6 bases, the J end by 0 bases, with 19 bases between. This clonotype was recorded many times. These data also featured in a second study, about yellow fever vaccine responses in identical twins.

The TCR sequence derives from a young woman in good health. The sample was PBMCs. V is TRBV12-3 or TRBV12-4 and J is TRBJ2-3; D may be TRBD2 (6 bases). The CDR3 DNA follows: TGTGCCAGCAGCTTGGGGGGACGCGGAGTTAGCACAGATACGCAGTATTTT. Protein sequence: CASSLGGRGVSTDTQYF.